One T cell receptor beta chain is described in this entry. Its antigen is not known. Pooled samples include second doses given at about 4 or 12 weeks. The data were taken from a study of T cell responses to AZD1222 COVID-19 vaccine. Measured with immunoSEQ multiplex PCR; TCRdb has only the in-frame clones, and not every one. This table holds some 150,000 clones, approximately 89% found once. The CDR3 consists of 14 residues. Germline lookup yields CDR1 MDHEN and CDR2 SYDVKM. V was shortened by 6 bases and J by 3 bases, with 14 bases between the two germline ends. Study outcomes and limitations: Clonal diversity was possibly underestimated; the donors were predominantly white British and more often female.

V usage is TRBV28 and J usage is TRBJ1-1; no firm D call. The source material was peripheral blood, sampled 28 days after the second AZD1222 dose. The origin of this receptor is an adult who received the AZD1222 COVID-19 vaccine. The CDR3 coding sequence is TGTGCCAGCAGCGAGGTCTCGACGGACACTGAAGCTTTCTTT. Its protein is CASSEVSTDTEAFF.